This T cell receptor (beta chain) was sequenced for a study of CD8 T cells in Susac syndrome (dated by TCRdb to between 2018 and 2021). About the study as a whole: The study used repertoire sequencing to test whether antigen drove CD8+ T cell activation and differentiation in Susac syndrome. The study compared CD8+ T cell repertoire clonality among roughly eleven healthy donors, about 14 Susac syndrome patients and roughly 16 multiple sclerosis patients. What the work shows at the level of the full study, not this receptor alone: The number of individuals in the TCR sequencing and HLA analysis was recognized as being relatively small.

RNA was extracted using the RNeasy kit, and about 0.5 to 1 microgram was reverse transcribed with random hexamers. The immunoSEQ multiplex PCR assay, covering 54 Vbeta and 13 Jbeta segments, was used to amplify TCR beta CDR3 regions. To correct PCR amplification bias, a synthetic template baseline was used for both primer optimization and computational correction. The paper's data handling went like this. Only productive sequences were kept, with reads annotated to V, D and J genes according to IMGT and analyzed in immunoSEQ Analyzer. Clonality was calculated as one minus the Shannon entropy normalized by log2 of the number of productive unique sequences. For each patient and control, public and private clones were evaluated among the 100 most prevalent clones. Clones were defined as Susac-specific when absent from the healthy and MS cohorts, from 1052 published viral clones and from other ImmuneACCESS disease sequences. TCRdb ran its own pipeline on the public reads, namely fastp trimming at Q25 and MiXCR clone calling, and kept in-frame beta chains. Here each entry gathers all rows of one CDR3 protein and keeps the most common genes and DNA. The V and J calls here are based on TCRdb, not the publication. Recorded for this sample are approximately 130,000 distinct CDR3 sequences; around nine tenths of them occurred a single time. About 0.23% of the sample belongs to the ten largest clones.

High-throughput TCR beta sequencing profiled peripheral blood CD8+ and CD4+ T cells from healthy donors, Susac syndrome patients and multiple sclerosis patients. Treatment-naive patients with stable or active relapsing-remitting disease fulfilling revised McDonald criteria were used as multiple sclerosis controls. Bulk CD8+ and CD4+ T cells were purified magnetically by negative isolation, whereas CD8+ TEMRA cells were enriched by FACS. Blood was drawn into EDTA tubes, processed within 24 hours, and PBMCs were isolated by density gradient centrifugation. PBMCs intended for TCR sequencing were cryopreserved in liquid nitrogen and were subsequently thawed in a 37 degrees C water bath. The sorted or isolated CD4+, CD8+ and CD8+ TEMRA cells reached a purity of at least 90%. Regarding this clonotype: Which antigen it targets is not known. No much larger clonotype is one base removed from it; base qualities were not supplied.

The CDR3 sequence holds 14 residues, the cysteine and phenylalanine included. Only the CDR3 DNA stays, 42 bases, in frame from base 1. The germline V gene provides CDR1 SNHLY and CDR2 FYNNEI. V is trimmed back by 9 bases and J by 7 bases, and the junction contains 14 bases that no gene match accounts for. The rearrangement joined TRBV2 to TRBJ1-2; 7 nucleotides in the junction match TRBD1. The material sequenced was CD8+ T cells from PBMCs. The clonotype was recovered from a human donor with multiple sclerosis. CDR3 protein: CARDSRQGAGGYTF. The sequenced DNA: TGTGCCAGAGACAGTAGACAGGGTGCCGGTGGCTACACCTTC.